The entry that follows covers one TCR beta chain sequence. Its antigen specificity is not known. The sample holds no much larger clone one base away, and base qualities are not on file. The data originate from a study of human T cells and chemical hapten exposure (dated by TCRdb to the early 2020s). Regarding the study in general: For sensitization, 2% DPC in acetone was applied to a roughly 2 cm by roughly 2 cm area of upper inner arm skin. Libraries were pooled for sequencing, and per-sample TCR yields varied mainly because of small differences in library volumes within the pool. Throughout the approximately 22-week study period, patients were also given weekly therapeutic DPC doses on the scalp. In alopecia patients, the study followed how the peripheral blood TCR repertoire changed in vivo over primary and secondary sensitization to diphenylcyclopropenone (DPC), a hapten. Blood samples were taken from patients before sensitization (week 0) and at 2, 6 and about 24 weeks after DPC sensitization. Blood for TCR sequencing was provided by twenty-nine alopecia patients at one to four time points (pre-sensitization, 2, 6 and 24 weeks). Patch tests used Finn chambers with 0.01% DPC on the upper back, scored after 6 days by International Contact Dermatitis Research Group standards. Alopecia areata with under or over 50% scalp involvement, alopecia totalis and alopecia universalis were represented in the patient cohort, which was mostly female.

Library preparation was by RACE. The sequencer was a NextSeq 500. During library preparation, unique molecular identifiers were attached to individual cDNA molecules so that TCRs could be counted quantitatively and reproducibly. Each blood RNA sample was used to sequence both TCR alpha and TCR beta chains. On the study's bioinformatics: The median number of TCRs per sample was over 85,000, ranging from about 20,000 to 700,000. V, J and CDR3 annotation of the TCR reads was carried out using the Decombinator software suite. For the PS versus PT1 abundance plots, all samples were subsampled to the same number of TCRs (28,000). Expanded TCRs were defined as absent before sensitization and observed at least eight times at the 2-week time point. The public reads were reanalyzed by TCRdb: fastp trimming at Q25, MiXCR alignment, in-frame beta chains only. Rows are combined by CDR3 protein, so each entry shows the most common genes and DNA. The V and J calls reflect TCRdb's pipeline rather than the authors' work. This sample lists some 49,000 distinct CDR3 sequences; 9.3% were detected once. The ten top clones hold less than 5% of the sample.

Here is what the overall study found, with its caveats: Alopecia, a presumed autoimmune disease, was present in all patients, so the immune response of the patients might differ from that of healthy individuals. Expanded TCRs formed significantly more large CDR3 similarity clusters than pre-sensitization or healthy control sets, consistent with antigen-driven responses. The number of TCRs above 1 in 1000 frequency did not change with DPC sensitization; there was no evidence of global repertoire structure alterations. A positive correlation was found between the number of PT1 expanded TCRs and patch test score, with significance reached at thresholds 8, 16 and 32 but not 4. Repeated subsampling changed both the strength of the expansion versus patch-test correlation and the threshold at which that correlation became significant.

Between the V and J ends, shortened by 5 bases and 6 bases respectively, the junction contains 10 bases. The CDR1 and CDR2 encoded by the germline V gene are MRHNA and SNTAGT. From the cysteine through the phenylalanine, the CDR3 covers 13 amino acids. Only the CDR3 part of the read is kept: 39 bases, read in frame from the first base. This sample's time point label indicates: patch test 1, 2 weeks after DPC sensitization. According to the study, the label for this sample's treatment or condition signals: therapeutic diphenylcyclopropenone sensitization with weekly scalp DPC. At every patch-test visit, the blood draw took place before the patch test was put on. To be eligible, patients had to be aged 18 to 70, diagnosed with alopecia and judged suitable for DPC therapy, while pregnant patients were excluded. Total RNA was extracted from unfractionated whole blood that had been collected in Tempus Blood RNA tubes.

This TCR came from a woman aged 45-65 years with alopecia areata. Some clones in this sample may be carry-over from other donors' samples. This sample comprised whole blood, obtained in connection with sensitization to the hapten diphenylcyclopropenone (DPC). The receptor chain draws on TRBV6-4 and TRBJ2-2; the D gene is perhaps TRBD2, from 5 matching bases. At the DNA level, the sequence is TGTGCCAGCAGTTTACTAGGCGCCGGGGAGCTGTTTTTT. Translation gives CASSLLGAGELFF.